This T cell receptor (beta chain) is from a study of Tregs in tolerant kidney transplant recipients. This table comes from immunoSEQ multiplex PCR, and its TCRdb copy is limited to in-frame clones, with some not included. The top ten clones hold 0.5% to 0.65% of a sample with about 240,000 clones, about 86% of them seen once. The CDR3 runs 17 residues. Germline V gene sequence: CDR1 LGHNA, CDR2 YNFKEQ. Germline trimming cut 0 bases from V and 6 bases from J; bases unmatched to any gene: 11. Sequencing was done on a sample of CD4+ T cells from blood. V is TRBV4-2 and J is TRBJ1-2; TRBD1 agrees at 9 bases. This TCR came from a human donor in good health. The chain's CDR3 is CASSQDGDRELGNGYTF. The CDR3 DNA sequence: TGTGCCAGCAGCCAAGATGGGGACAGGGAATTGGGAAATGGCTACACCTTC.